This is a list of T cell receptor beta chains from one sample in a study of blood T cell repertoires in COVID-19. Generated by immunoSEQ multiplex PCR, the TCRdb table keeps only in-frame clones and is missing some. The profile shows some 150,000 clones, approximately 86% of them singletons. Material: peripheral blood. The receptors originated from a human donor in a cohort sampled during active COVID-19. The conserved cysteine and the conserved F or W are not part of the CDR3 here.

V gene	J gene	CDR3 protein
TRBV29-1	TRBJ1-4	SVYGASREKLF
TRBV28	TRBJ1-5	ASTDGVAGTQPQH
TRBV7-9	TRBJ2-6	ASQGDKVSSGANVLT
TRBV28	TRBJ1-4	ASSLSDRGIEKLF
TRBV11-1	TRBJ2-5	ASIPRVGVGETQY
TRBV3-1/TRBV3-2	TRBJ2-5	ASSQVSGGLETQY
TRBV24-1	TRBJ2-1	ATSDSGSSYNEQF
TRBV2	TRBJ1-4	ASSEQVFNEKLF
TRBV3-1/TRBV3-2	TRBJ1-4	ASSQDLTGTGFSEKLF
TRBV28	TRBJ1-3	ASSGGASGNTIY
TRBV5-1	TRBJ1-2	ASSQEPGTFNGYT
TRBV18	TRBJ2-6	ASSRTSKGTGANVLT
TRBV6-5	TRBJ2-5	ASSYGRGGRKTQY
TRBV30	TRBJ2-7	AWSGRLAGYSGSYEQY
TRBV5-4	TRBJ2-1	ASSLGGYNEQF
TRBV4-2	TRBJ2-5	ASSQGREETQY
TRBV19	TRBJ2-7	ASSSTGGATGYEQY
TRBV11-2	TRBJ2-1	ASSLESRLAGHEQF
TRBV7-3	TRBJ2-2	ASRSTSVPGELF
TRBV25-1	TRBJ2-1	ASRSYNEQF
TRBV6-4	TRBJ2-1	ASSEGPRGYEQF
TRBV19	TRBJ2-3	ASSIFSGGALPDTQY
TRBV11-3	TRBJ1-5	ASSSRTGGGNQPQH
TRBV7-2	TRBJ2-3	ASSLWREGPDTQY
TRBV7-9	TRBJ2-3	ASSLVLAGGGDTQY
TRBV15	TRBJ2-7	ATSRVASSSYEQY
TRBV3-1/TRBV3-2	TRBJ2-3	ASSLQTSGRSDTQY
TRBV12-3/TRBV12-4	TRBJ2-1	ASSLAGAVEQF
TRBV7-2	TRBJ1-1	ASSPDRATEAF
TRBV7-6	TRBJ2-5	ASSLVASGQETQY
TRBV5-1	TRBJ1-1	ASSLAVNTEAF
TRBV7-6	TRBJ1-4	ASSLVGSGEKLF
TRBV3-1/TRBV3-2	TRBJ2-1	ASSYSGANEQF